This T cell receptor (beta chain) was identified in a study of T-cell memory formation after mild COVID-19. MiXCR, run by TCRdb on the 5' RACE reads, gives a single entry per CDR3 protein. The data hold around 200,000 distinct CDR3 sequences, with more than 8% observed a single time. This clonotype was counted only a few times. This TCR was sampled from a man younger than 35 who had mild COVID-19 (a few samples of this study predate the infection). Cell type and time point are not known. Sequencing input: PBMCs or a T cell subset sorted from them (not recorded which).

The CDR3 spells CASSQVIRFQETQYF. The CDR3 region has the DNA TGTGCCAGCAGCCAAGTGATCAGGTTTCAAGAGACCCAGTACTTC. This chain joins TRBV4-2 and TRBJ2-5; no firm D call. Germline loops: CDR1 LGHNA, CDR2 YNFKEQ. V was shortened by 1 base and J by 2 bases, with 11 bases between the two germline ends. The CDR3 contains 15 residues.